This T cell receptor (beta chain) was obtained from a study of regulatory and conventional T cells in RAG deficiency. Whole-study findings and limits: Omenn CD25-high CD127-low cells may be activated cells, not true Tregs. Control T-cell subsets had markedly higher Shannon entropy and lower Simpson indices than RAG-deficient patients. Patient subsets had shorter CDR3s; Omenn Treg-Tconv overlap exceeded 85%.

Regulatory T cells were sorted from blood as CD4+ CD25-high CD127-low cells. TCRdb's table, derived via immunoSEQ multiplex PCR, lists solely in-frame clones and lacks some. The data contain under 20,000 clones, roughly 90% of them seen just once; the ten biggest clones take up about 1.5%. In the case of this clone: Its target is unknown.

With V trimmed by 3 bases and J by 5 bases, 13 bases remained unmatched. Germline CDR1 is SGHRS and CDR2 is YFSETQ. The CDR3 has 17 amino acids. The same sample was also studied in work on regulatory T cells. That source reports: The primer mix had 52 TRBV and 13 TRBJ primers. In patients, unique TRB V-J pairs were restricted and V/J usage skewed, especially in Tregs.

Input material: Tregs sorted from blood. The source is a human donor in good health. This chain links TRBV5-1 with TRBJ2-1; 8 bases align to TRBD2. CDR3 DNA sequence: TGCGCCAGCAGCTCGAAAGCGGGGGCCTCGGGGGACAATGAGCAGTTCTTC. It translates to CASSSKAGASGDNEQFF.